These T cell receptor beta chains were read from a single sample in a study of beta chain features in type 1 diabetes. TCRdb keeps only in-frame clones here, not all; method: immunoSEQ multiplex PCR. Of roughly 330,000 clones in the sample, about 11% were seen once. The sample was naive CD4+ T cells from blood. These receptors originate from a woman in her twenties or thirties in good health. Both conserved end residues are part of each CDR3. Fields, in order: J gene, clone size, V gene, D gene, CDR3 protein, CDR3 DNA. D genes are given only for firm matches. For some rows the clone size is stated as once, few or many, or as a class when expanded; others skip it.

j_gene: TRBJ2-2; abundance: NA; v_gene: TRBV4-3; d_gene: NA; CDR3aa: CASSQGAGNTGELFF; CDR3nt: TGCGCCAGCAGCCAAGGGGCGGGGAACACCGGGGAGCTGTTTTTT
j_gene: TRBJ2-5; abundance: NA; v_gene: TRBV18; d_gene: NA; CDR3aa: CASSPLSGLQETQYF; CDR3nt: TGTGCCAGCTCACCCCTCAGCGGGCTGCAAGAGACCCAGTACTTC
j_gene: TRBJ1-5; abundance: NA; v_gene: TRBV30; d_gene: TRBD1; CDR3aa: CAWSLGQGNQPQHF; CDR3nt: TGTGCCTGGAGTCTGGGACAGGGCAATCAGCCCCAGCATTTT
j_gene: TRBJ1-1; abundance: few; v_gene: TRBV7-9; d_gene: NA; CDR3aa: CASSLGHLNTEAFF; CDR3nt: TGTGCCAGCAGCCTTGGACACCTGAACACTGAAGCTTTCTTT
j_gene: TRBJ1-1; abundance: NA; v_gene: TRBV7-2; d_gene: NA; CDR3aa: CASSLRGTNTEAFF; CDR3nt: TGTGCCAGCAGCTTAAGGGGTACGAACACTGAAGCTTTCTTT
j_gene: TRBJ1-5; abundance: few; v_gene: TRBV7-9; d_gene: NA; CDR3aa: CASSYGDQPQHF; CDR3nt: TGTGCCAGCAGCTACGGGGATCAGCCCCAGCATTTT
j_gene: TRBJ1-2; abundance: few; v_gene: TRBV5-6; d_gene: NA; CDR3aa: CASSLREFGGYTF; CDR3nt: TGTGCCAGCAGCTTGAGGGAGTTTGGTGGCTACACCTTC
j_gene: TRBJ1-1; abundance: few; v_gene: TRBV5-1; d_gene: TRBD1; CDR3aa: CASSPRTGLDLSAFF; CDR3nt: TGCGCCAGCAGCCCTCGGACAGGGTTGGATTTATCGGCTTTCTTT
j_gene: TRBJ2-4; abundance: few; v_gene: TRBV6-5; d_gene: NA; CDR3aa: CASSLSVAKNIQYF; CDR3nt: TGTGCCAGCAGCCTCTCAGTAGCCAAAAACATTCAGTACTTC
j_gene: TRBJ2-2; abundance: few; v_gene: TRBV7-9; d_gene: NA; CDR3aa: CASSLKETTGELFF; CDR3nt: TGTGCCAGCAGCTTGAAGGAGACCACCGGGGAGCTGTTTTTT
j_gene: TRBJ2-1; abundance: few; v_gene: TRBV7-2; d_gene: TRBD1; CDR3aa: CASRPPGQPYNEQFF; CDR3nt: TGTGCCAGCAGACCACCGGGACAGCCTTACAATGAGCAGTTCTTC
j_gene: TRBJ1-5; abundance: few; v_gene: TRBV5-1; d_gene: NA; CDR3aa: CASSLGQSNQPQHF; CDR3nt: TGCGCCAGCAGCTTGGGACAGAGCAATCAGCCCCAGCATTTT
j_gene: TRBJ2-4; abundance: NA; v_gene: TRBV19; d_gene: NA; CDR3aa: CASSSGPHEGKNIQYF; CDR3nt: TGTGCCAGTAGTAGTGGACCGCATGAGGGCAAAAACATTCAGTACTTC
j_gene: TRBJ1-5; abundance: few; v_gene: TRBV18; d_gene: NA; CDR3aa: CASSQQVNQPQHF; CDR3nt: TGTGCCAGCTCACAACAGGTAAATCAGCCCCAGCATTTT
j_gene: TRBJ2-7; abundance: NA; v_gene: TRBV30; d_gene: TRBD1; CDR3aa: CAWRRQGNYEQYF; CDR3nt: TGTGCCTGGAGAAGACAGGGAAACTACGAGCAGTACTTC
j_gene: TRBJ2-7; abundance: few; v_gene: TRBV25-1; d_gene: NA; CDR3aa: CASSTRGPYEQYF; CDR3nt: TGTGCCAGCAGTACACGAGGCCCTTACGAGCAGTACTTC
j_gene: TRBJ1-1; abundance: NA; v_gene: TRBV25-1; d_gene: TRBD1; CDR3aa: CASKGRGVEAFF; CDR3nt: TGTGCCAGCAAGGGCAGGGGGGTTGAAGCTTTCTTT
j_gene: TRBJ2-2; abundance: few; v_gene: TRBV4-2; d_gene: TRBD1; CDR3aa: CASSQPPGQGAVNTGELFF; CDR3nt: TGTGCCAGCAGCCAACCGCCGGGACAGGGGGCTGTGAACACCGGGGAGCTGTTTTTT
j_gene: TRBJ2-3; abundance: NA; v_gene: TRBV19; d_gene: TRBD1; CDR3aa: CASRADRVGTDTQYF; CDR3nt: TGTGCCAGTCGAGCGGACAGGGTAGGCACAGATACGCAGTATTTT
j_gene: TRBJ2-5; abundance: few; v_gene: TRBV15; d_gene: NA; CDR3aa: CATSISREKTQYF; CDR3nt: TGTGCCACCAGCATTTCTAGGGAGAAGACCCAGTACTTC
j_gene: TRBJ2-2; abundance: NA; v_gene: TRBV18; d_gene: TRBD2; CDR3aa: CASSPETSGNTGELFF; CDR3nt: TGTGCCAGCTCACCAGAGACTAGCGGGAACACCGGGGAGCTGTTTTTT
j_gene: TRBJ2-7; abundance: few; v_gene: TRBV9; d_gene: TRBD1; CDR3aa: CASSVGQGISYEQYF; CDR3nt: TGTGCCAGCAGCGTAGGACAGGGCATCTCCTACGAGCAGTACTTC
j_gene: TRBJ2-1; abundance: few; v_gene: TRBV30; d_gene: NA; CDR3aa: CAWSSRNEQFF; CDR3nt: TGTGCCTGGAGTTCTCGCAATGAGCAGTTCTTC
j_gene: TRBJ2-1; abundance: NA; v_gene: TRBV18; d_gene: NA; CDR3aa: CASSPSRDGEQFF; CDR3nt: TGTGCCAGCTCACCCTCGCGGGATGGTGAGCAGTTCTTC
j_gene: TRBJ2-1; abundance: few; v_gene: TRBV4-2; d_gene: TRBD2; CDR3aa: CASSLLAGGVGDEQFF; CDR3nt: TGTGCCAGCAGCCTGTTAGCGGGAGGAGTTGGCGATGAGCAGTTCTTC